The next 18 T cell receptor beta chains were all read from a single sample in a study of immune heterogeneity within non-small cell lung tumors. TCR beta CDR3 amplification used multiplex PCR with 32 V and 13 J primers. TCRdb re-called the multiplex PCR reads through MiXCR, storing one row per CDR3 protein. This table has 15,000 or so distinct CDR3 sequences, approximately 26% appearing once. Samples each supplied 450 to 700 ng of bulk tumor genomic DNA as template. Spaced far apart, several biopsies were taken from each primary tumor during surgery. The study enrolled patients with untreated, newly diagnosed non-small cell lung cancer who underwent curative surgery. Specimen: lung tumor tissue. These TCRs come from a man aged 35 to 55 with non-small cell lung cancer.

This clonotype was recorded at least ten times. The V call is TRBV7-9, the J call TRBJ1-5; 9 bases align to TRBD1. There are 16 residues in the CDR3. Germline CDR1 SEHNR, CDR2 FQNEAQ (reference sequence). The V and J ends lost 4 bases and 5 bases, in that order; junction bases with no gene match: 9. The CDR3 protein is CASSSGQGLVDQPQHF. The CDR3 DNA follows: TGTGCCAGCAGCTCGGGACAGGGACTGGTAGATCAGCCCCAGCATTTT.

Comments on this clonotype: The junction and the germline gene differ at one end; a read error may be behind it. The rearrangement joins TRBV7-3 to TRBJ2-5; D might be TRBD2 (6 bases). This CDR3 has 13 residues. Germline lookup yields CDR1 SGHTA and CDR2 FQGTGA. The CDR3 region has the DNA TGTACCAGCAGCAAGGACTATCAAGAGACCCAGTACTTC. This codes for CTSSKDYQETQYF.

On this clonotype itself: With a much larger clone just one base away, this may be a read error. The chain links TRBV12-3 or TRBV12-4 to TRBJ1-4; 12 bases agree with TRBD1. V dropped 7 bases and J dropped 8; count of bases not matched to a gene: 5. This CDR3 is 14 amino acids long. CDR3 coding DNA: TGTGCCAGCATACGGGGACAGGGGGCAGAAAAACTGTTTTTT. Protein: CASIRGQGAEKLFF.

The sample holds a few counts of this clonotype. The chain employs TRBV5-4 and TRBJ1-2, with a weak D call TRBD1 (6 bases). Germline V gene data show CDR1 as SGHNT and CDR2 as YYREEE (reference sequence). The CDR3 contains 13 residues. V lost 4 bases to trimming and J lost 4 bases, with 11 bases between them. The CDR3 bases are TGTGCCAGCAGCCCAGGGGAAATCTATGGCTACACCTTC. Its translation: CASSPGEIYGYTF.

In this sample, this clonotype is medium-sized. The V call is TRBV11-3, the J call TRBJ2-7; 11 bases map to TRBD2. Germline-derived CDR1 and CDR2 are SGHNT and YENEEA. The CDR3 consists of 15 residues. J was trimmed by 6 bases and V by 5 bases; bases with no gene match: 9. CDR3 sequence reads: CASSVRTSGSSEQYF. CDR3 nucleotides: TGTGCCAGCAGCGTACGAACTAGCGGGAGTTCCGAGCAGTACTTC.

Note on this clonotype: This clone may be a read error of a much larger clone one base away. This chain links TRBV6-1 with TRBJ1-5, with 10 nucleotides matching TRBD1. V lost 5 bases to trimming and J lost 11 bases; unmatched junction nucleotides: 9. The V gene's germline CDR1 is MNHNS and CDR2 SASEGT. The CDR3 contains 14 residues. The CDR3 region has the DNA TGTGCCAGCAGTCCCGGGACAGGGGAAATGGCCCAGCATTTT. Translating gives CASSPGTGEMAQHF.

This clonotype counts as medium-sized (0.01 to 0.1%). As DNA, the CDR3 is TGCGCCAGCGCTGGTGTGGGAGCCCTGAACACCGGGGAGCTGTTTTTT. Protein product: CASAGVGALNTGELFF. J is TRBJ2-2 and V is TRBV5-1, with a tentative D call TRBD2 (5 bases). CDR3 length: 16 amino acids. Looked up from germline, CDR1 is SGHRS and CDR2 is YFSETQ. The V gene lost 7 bases and the J gene lost 1 base, with 17 bases spanning the gap.

This clonotype has only a few counts. The chain links TRBV5-5 to TRBJ2-5; D gene unclear. Trimming stripped 1 base from V and 2 bases from J, with 9 bases between. The CDR3 sequence is 14 residues long. Germline V gives CDR1 SGHKS, CDR2 YYEKEE (reference sequence). The CDR3 spells CASSLTSSQETQYF. As DNA, the CDR3 is TGTGCCAGCAGCTTGACATCTTCGCAAGAGACCCAGTACTTC.

This clonotype is medium-sized in the sample. The chain is built from TRBV18 and TRBJ1-2, with 12 positions matching TRBD1. The CDR3 is made up of 15 amino acids. V was pared by 0 bases and J by 4 bases, with 0 bases of the junction left unmatched. Germline CDR1 reads KGHSH; CDR2 reads LQKENI. The CDR3 loop is CASSPPGQGAYGYTF. The CDR3 DNA reads TGTGCCAGCTCACCACCGGGACAGGGGGCCTATGGCTACACCTTC.

The chain uses TRBV9 and TRBJ2-1; TRBD2 agrees at 7 bases. With V trimmed by 6 bases and J by 1 base, 7 bases remained unmatched. CDR3 length: 15 residues. CDR1 is SGDLS and CDR2 is YYNGEE in the germline V gene. The CDR3 reads CASIVSSGSYNEQFF. The DNA of the CDR3 is TGTGCCAGCATCGTTTCTAGCGGTTCCTACAATGAGCAGTTCTTC. The full variable domain, in which reference TRBV9 and TRBJ2-1 provide the parts outside the CDR3, is DSGVTQTPKHLITATGQRVTLRCSPRSGDLSVYWYQQSLDQGLQFLIQYYNGEERAKGNILERFSAQQFPDLHSELNLSSLELGDSALYFCASIVSSGSYNEQFFGPGTRLTVL.

By share, this clonotype ranks as medium-sized. The chain is built from TRBV19 and TRBJ2-7, with 12 bases that match TRBD2. Germline CDR1 and CDR2: LNHDA and SQIVND (reference sequence). V lost 5 bases to trimming and J lost 5 bases; unmatched junction nucleotides: 10. The CDR3 consists of 16 residues. The DNA for the CDR3 is TGTGCCAGTAGTCTCCGGACGACTAGCGGGAGTAACGAGCAGTACTTC. It is translated as CASSLRTTSGSNEQYF. Full variable domain (missing parts from reference TRBV19 and TRBJ2-7): DGGITQSPKYLFRKEGQNVTLSCEQNLNHDAMYWYRQDPGQGLRLIYYSQIVNDFQKGDIAEGYSVSREKKESFPLTVTSAQKNPTAFYLCASSLRTTSGSNEQYFGPGTRLTVT.

In its sample, this clonotype ranks as medium-sized. This sequence joins TRBV7-2 and TRBJ1-2; the match to TRBD1 covers 8 bases. This CDR3 contains 15 residues. Germline CDR1 is SGHTA and CDR2 is FQGNSA. J lost 4 bases, V lost 2 bases, and 6 bases had no gene match. The CDR3 protein is CASSLPTGGSYGYTF. CDR3 sequence (DNA): TGTGCCAGCAGCTTACCCACAGGGGGAAGCTATGGCTACACCTTC.

Notes on this clonotype: A much larger clone lies a single base off, so this may be a read error. The chain carries TRBV3-1 and TRBJ2-2; maybe TRBD1 (5 bases). Germline assignment: CDR1 LGHDT and CDR2 YNNKEL (reference sequence). This CDR3 comprises 14 residues. V gave up 4 bases and J gave up 7 bases, with 13 bases separating them. Written as DNA, the CDR3 is TGTGCCAGCAGCCGTAGCAGGGCCGGCGGGGAGCTGTTTTTT. Translating it yields CASSRSRAGGELFF. The full variable domain, completed using reference TRBV3-1 and TRBJ2-2, is DTAVSQTPKYLVTQMGNDKSIKCEQNLGHDTMYWYKQDSKKFLKIMFSYNNKELIINETVPNRFSPKSPDKAHLNLHINSLELGDSAVYFCASSRSRAGGELFFGEGSRLTVL.

This sequence joins TRBV5-6 and TRBJ2-3; TRBD1 agrees at 7 bases. V was pared by 2 bases and J by 7 bases, with 13 bases of the junction left unmatched. This CDR3 has 16 residues. Germline values: CDR1 SGHDT, CDR2 YYEEEE. In nucleotides, the CDR3 is TGTGCCAGCAGCTTACTCATCCGAGGGGGCGATTATACGCAGTATTTT. It codes for CASSLLIRGGDYTQYF.

This chain links TRBV20-1 with TRBJ1-1; D unclear. CDR3 length: 14 residues. The V gene lost 0 bases and the J gene lost 4 bases, with 12 bases spanning the gap. Germline V gene sequence: CDR1 DFQATT, CDR2 SNEGSKA (reference sequence). Here the CDR3 DNA reads TGCAGTGCTAGAGATCACCCGGGGATCACTGAAGCTTTCTTT. It encodes CSARDHPGITEAFF.

Many counts were recorded for this clonotype. The chain employs TRBV5-1 and TRBJ2-7; D is uncertain. There are 13 residues in the CDR3. With 2 bases removed from V and 2 bases from J, the gap between germline ends came to 8 bases. The germline V gene has CDR1 SGHRS and CDR2 YFSETQ. The CDR3 sequence: CASSLDIPYEQYF. CDR3 DNA: TGCGCCAGCAGCTTAGACATTCCCTACGAGCAGTACTTC.

The chain couples TRBV18 to TRBJ2-5, with D possibly TRBD2 on 5 matching bases. Trimming pared 4 bases from V and 5 bases from J, leaving 11 bases between. CDR1 and CDR2 from the germline V gene are KGHSH and LQKENI. This CDR3 spans 13 amino acids. The CDR3 reads CASSLFREETQYF. In DNA form, the CDR3 reads TGTGCCAGCTCACTTTTTAGGGAGGAGACCCAGTACTTC.

This clonotype is classed as medium-sized (0.01 to 0.1%). J is TRBJ1-4 and V is TRBV6-1, with D perhaps matching TRBD1 (5 bases). CDR1 is MNHNS, CDR2 SASEGT, per germline. The germline V and J ends were trimmed by 4 bases and 7 bases, with 19 bases remaining between them. The CDR3 is 16 amino acids. CDR3 coding DNA: TGTGCCAGCAGTGCCCGGGCGTGGGGGGTAGGTGAAAAACTGTTTTTT. Its translation: CASSARAWGVGEKLFF.